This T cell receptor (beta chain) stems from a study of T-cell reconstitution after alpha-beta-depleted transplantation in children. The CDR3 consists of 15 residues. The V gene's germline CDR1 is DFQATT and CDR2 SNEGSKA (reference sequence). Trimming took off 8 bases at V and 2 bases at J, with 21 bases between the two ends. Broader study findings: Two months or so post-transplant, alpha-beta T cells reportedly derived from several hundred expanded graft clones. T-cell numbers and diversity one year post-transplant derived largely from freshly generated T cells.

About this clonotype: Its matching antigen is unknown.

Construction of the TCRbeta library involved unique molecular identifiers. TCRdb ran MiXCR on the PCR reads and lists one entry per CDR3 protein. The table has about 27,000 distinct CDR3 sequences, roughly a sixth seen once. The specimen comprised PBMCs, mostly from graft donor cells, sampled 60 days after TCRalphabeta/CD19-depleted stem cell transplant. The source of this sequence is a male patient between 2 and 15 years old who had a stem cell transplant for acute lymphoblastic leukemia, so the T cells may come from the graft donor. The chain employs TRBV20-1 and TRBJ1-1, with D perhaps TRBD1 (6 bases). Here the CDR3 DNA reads TGCAGTCCAAGCAAGCCGGTGGGGGCAAACACTGAAGCTTTCTTT. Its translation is CSPSKPVGANTEAFF.